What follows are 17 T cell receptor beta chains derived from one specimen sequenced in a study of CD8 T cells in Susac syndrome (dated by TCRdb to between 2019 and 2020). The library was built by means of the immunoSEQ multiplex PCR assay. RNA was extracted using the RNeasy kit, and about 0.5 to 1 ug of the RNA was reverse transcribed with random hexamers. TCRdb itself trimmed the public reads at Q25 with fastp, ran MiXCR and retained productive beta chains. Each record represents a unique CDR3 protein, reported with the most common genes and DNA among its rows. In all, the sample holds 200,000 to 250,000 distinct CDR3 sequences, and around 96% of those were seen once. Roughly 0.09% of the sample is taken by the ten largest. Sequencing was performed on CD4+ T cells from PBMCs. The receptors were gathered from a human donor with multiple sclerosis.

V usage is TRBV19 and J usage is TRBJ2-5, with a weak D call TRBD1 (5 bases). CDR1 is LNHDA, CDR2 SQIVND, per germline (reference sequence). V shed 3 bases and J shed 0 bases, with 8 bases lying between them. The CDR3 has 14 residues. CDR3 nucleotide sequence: TGTGCCAGTAGTATGGGCAGGGACCAAGAGACCCAGTACTTC. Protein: CASSMGRDQETQYF.

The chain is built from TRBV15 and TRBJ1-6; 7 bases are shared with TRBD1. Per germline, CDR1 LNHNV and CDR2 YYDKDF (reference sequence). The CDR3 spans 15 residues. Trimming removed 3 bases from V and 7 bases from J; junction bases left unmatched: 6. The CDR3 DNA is TGTGCCACCAGCAGCCGACAGGGCTTGAATTCACCCCTCCACTTT. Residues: CATSSRQGLNSPLHF.

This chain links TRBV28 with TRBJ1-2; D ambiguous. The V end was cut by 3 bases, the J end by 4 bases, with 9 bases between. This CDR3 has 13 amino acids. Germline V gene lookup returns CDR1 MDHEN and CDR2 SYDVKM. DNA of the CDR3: TGTGCCAGCAGTTTGTCACGGGCCTATGGCTACACCTTC. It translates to CASSLSRAYGYTF.

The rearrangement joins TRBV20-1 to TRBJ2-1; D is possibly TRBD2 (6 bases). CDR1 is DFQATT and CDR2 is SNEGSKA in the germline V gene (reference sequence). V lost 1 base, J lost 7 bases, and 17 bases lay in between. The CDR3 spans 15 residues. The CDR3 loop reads CSARVPRRAENEQFF. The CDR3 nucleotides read TGCAGTGCTAGAGTCCCTAGGAGGGCCGAGAATGAGCAGTTCTTC.

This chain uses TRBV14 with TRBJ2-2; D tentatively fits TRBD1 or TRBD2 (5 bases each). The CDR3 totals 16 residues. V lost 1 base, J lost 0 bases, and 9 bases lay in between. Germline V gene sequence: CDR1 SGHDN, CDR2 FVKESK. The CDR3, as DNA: TGTGCCAGCAGCCAAGTCAGAGGGGCGAACACCGGGGAGCTGTTTTTT. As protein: CASSQVRGANTGELFF.

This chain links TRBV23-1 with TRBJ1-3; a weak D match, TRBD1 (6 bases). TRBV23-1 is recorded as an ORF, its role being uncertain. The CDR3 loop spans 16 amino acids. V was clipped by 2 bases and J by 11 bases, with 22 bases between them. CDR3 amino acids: CASSQGARDMGDPIYF. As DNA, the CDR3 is TGCGCCAGCAGTCAAGGGGCGCGGGACATGGGTGATCCCATATATTTT.

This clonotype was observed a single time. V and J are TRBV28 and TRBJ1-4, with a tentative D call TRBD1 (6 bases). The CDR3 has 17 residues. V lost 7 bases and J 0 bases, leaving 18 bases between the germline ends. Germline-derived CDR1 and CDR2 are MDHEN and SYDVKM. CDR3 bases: TGTGCCAGCATTGGGGGCGGATTCCGAGCAACTAATGAAAAACTGTTTTTT. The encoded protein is CASIGGGFRATNEKLFF.

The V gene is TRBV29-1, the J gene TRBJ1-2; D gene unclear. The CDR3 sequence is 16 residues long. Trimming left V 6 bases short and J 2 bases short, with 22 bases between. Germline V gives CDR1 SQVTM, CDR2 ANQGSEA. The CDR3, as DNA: TGCAGCGTCCTCTTCGCCCGGGCAGTCCAGAACTATGGCTACACCTTC. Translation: CSVLFARAVQNYGYTF. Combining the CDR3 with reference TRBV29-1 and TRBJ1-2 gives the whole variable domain SAVISQKPSRDICQRGTSLTIQCQVDSQVTMMFWYRQQPGQSLTLIATANQGSEATYESGFVIDKFPISRPNLTFSTLTVSNMSPEDSSIYLCSVLFARAVQNYGYTFGSGTRLTVV.

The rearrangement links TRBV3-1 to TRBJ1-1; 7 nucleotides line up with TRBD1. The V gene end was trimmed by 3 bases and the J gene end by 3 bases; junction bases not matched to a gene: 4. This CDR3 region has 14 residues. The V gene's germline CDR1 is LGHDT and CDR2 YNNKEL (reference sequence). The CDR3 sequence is CASSHLTGDTEAFF. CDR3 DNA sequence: TGTGCCAGCAGCCACCTCACAGGGGACACTGAAGCTTTCTTT.

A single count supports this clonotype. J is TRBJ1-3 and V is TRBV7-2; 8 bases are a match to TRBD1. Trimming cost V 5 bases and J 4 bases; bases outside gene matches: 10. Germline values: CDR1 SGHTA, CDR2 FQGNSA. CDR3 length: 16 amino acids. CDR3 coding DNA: TGTGCCAGCAGCCGAGAGCAGGGGGCGAGAGGAAACACCATATATTTT. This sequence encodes CASSREQGARGNTIYF.

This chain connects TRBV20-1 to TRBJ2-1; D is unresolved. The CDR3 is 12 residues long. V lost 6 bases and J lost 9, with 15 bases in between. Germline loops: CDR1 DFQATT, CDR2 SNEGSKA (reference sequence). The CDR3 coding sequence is TGCAGTGCGCCCGACTTGGTAGCTGAGCAGTTCTTC. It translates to CSAPDLVAEQFF.

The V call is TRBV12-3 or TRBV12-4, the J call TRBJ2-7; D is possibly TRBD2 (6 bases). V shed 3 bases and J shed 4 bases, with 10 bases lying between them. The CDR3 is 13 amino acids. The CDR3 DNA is TGTGCCAGCAGTTTGGGGGGACGGTACGAGCAGTACTTC. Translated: CASSLGGRYEQYF.

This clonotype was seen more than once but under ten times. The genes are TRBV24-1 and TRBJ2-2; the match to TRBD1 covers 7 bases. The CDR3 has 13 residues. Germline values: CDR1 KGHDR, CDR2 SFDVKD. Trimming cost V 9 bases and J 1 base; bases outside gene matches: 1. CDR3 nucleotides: TGTGCCACCCGGGACAGGAACACCGGGGAGCTGTTTTTT. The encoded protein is CATRDRNTGELFF.

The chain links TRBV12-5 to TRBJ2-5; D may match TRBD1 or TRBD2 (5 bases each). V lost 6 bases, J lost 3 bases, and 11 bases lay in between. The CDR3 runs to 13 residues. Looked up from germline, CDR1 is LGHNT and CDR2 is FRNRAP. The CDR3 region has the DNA TGTGCTAGTGGCCTGAGGGGAGAAGAGACCCAGTACTTC. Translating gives CASGLRGEETQYF.

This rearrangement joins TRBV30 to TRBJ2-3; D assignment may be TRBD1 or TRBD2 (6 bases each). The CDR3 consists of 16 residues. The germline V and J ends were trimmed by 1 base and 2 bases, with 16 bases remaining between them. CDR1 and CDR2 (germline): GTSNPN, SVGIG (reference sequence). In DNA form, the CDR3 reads TGTGCCTGGAGTGGGTCGGGGGCGACGAACACAGATACGCAGTATTTT. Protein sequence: CAWSGSGATNTDTQYF.

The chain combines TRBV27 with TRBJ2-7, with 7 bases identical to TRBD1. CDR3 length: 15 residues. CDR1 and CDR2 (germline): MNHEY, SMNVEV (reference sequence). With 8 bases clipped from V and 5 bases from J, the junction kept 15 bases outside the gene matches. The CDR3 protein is CASVPPGQKSHEQYF. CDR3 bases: TGTGCCAGCGTACCTCCGGGACAGAAATCCCACGAGCAGTACTTC.

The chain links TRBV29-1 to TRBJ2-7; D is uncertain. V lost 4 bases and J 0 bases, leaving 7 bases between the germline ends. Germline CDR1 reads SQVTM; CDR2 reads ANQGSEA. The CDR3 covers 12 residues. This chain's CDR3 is CSVGHNSYEQYF. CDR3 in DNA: TGCAGCGTTGGACATAACTCCTACGAGCAGTACTTC.